Each of the 10 T cell receptor beta chains below was sequenced from the same sample in a study of OX40 agonist ivuxolimab in advanced cancers. Sequenced by immunoSEQ multiplex PCR; TCRdb stores in-frame clones only, minus some. The sample yields 53,000 or so clones, about four fifths seen once. This specimen was CD4+ or CD8+ T cells sorted from blood, taken in a trial of the OX40 agonist ivuxolimab. The receptors shown here come from an adult with an advanced solid tumor such as melanoma, head and neck, liver or kidney cancer.

The chain combines TRBV11-3 with TRBJ1-5; unclear D gene. There are 13 residues in the CDR3. V lost 3 bases and J lost 7, with 10 bases in between. In germline, CDR1 is SGHNT, CDR2 YENEEA. The CDR3 bases are TGTGCCAGCAGCTTGATGGTGAACCAGCCCCAGCATTTT. This sequence encodes CASSLMVNQPQHF.

In this sample, this clone turned up once. An end of the junction differs from the germline gene, which may be a read error. This chain uses TRBV27 with TRBJ2-7, with D unclear. This CDR3 has 15 amino acids. Germline V CDR1 and CDR2: MNHEY, SMNVEV (reference sequence). In DNA form, the CDR3 reads TGTGCCGGCAGTCGGAAATCGGACCCCTCCTACGAGCAGTACTTC. Encoded protein: CAGSRKSDPSYEQYF.

A note on this clone: At one boundary the junction diverges from the germline segment, which might be a read error. The chain employs TRBV6-1 and TRBJ2-4; TRBD2 matches at 10 bases. Germline V lookup: CDR1 MNHNS, CDR2 SASEGT. The CDR3 has 13 amino acids. The CDR3 here is CASSEGSSGSGHF. As DNA, the CDR3 is TGTGCCAGCAGTGAAGGGTCTAGCGGGAGTGGGCACTTC.

This chain uses TRBV2 with TRBJ1-1; perhaps TRBD1 as D (5 bases). Trimming shortened V by 7 bases and J by 1 base, and 13 bases separated the two germline ends. Germline V gene sequence: CDR1 SNHLY, CDR2 FYNNEI. The CDR3 runs to 14 residues. CDR3 nucleotide sequence: TGTGCCAGCAACCCGGGAGGGGAGAACACTGAAGCTTTCTTT. Translation gives CASNPGGENTEAFF.

In this sample, this clone turned up a few times. The chain employs TRBV5-1 and TRBJ1-5; D not resolved. V shed 0 bases and J shed 4 bases, with 8 bases lying between them. This CDR3 has 14 residues. Germline CDR1 is SGHRS and CDR2 is YFSETQ. CDR3 DNA sequence: TGCGCCAGCAGCTTGGGTTTGGGGAATCAGCCCCAGCATTTT. It is translated as CASSLGLGNQPQHF. Combining the CDR3 with reference TRBV5-1 and TRBJ1-5 gives the whole variable domain KAGVTQTPRYLIKTRGQQVTLSCSPISGHRSVSWYQQTPGQGLQFLFEYFSETQRNKGNFPGRFSGRQFSNSRSEMNVSTLELGDSALYLCASSLGLGNQPQHFGDGTRLSIL.

In this sample, this clone turned up once. The chain carries TRBV18 and TRBJ2-5; D ambiguous. Trimming removed 3 bases at V and 3 bases at J, with 14 bases between. From germline, CDR1 is KGHSH and CDR2 LQKENI. The CDR3 has 15 residues. CDR3 residues: CASSPSGGGKETQYF. Written as DNA, the CDR3 is TGTGCCAGCTCACCCTCCGGTGGCGGAAAAGAGACCCAGTACTTC.

The rearrangement joins TRBV28 to TRBJ1-2; D remains unclear. Trimming took 4 bases from V and 5 from J, leaving 20 bases between them. From germline, CDR1 is MDHEN and CDR2 SYDVKM. The CDR3 is 16 amino acids. The CDR3 sequence: CASSSTPSGDRYGYTF. The DNA of the CDR3 is TGTGCCAGCAGTTCCACTCCATCCGGGGATCGGTATGGCTACACCTTC.

Written as DNA, the CDR3 is TGTGCCAGCAGCTCATCGGACAGGCTGAACACTGAAGCTTTCTTT. It yields the protein CASSSSDRLNTEAFF. This sequence joins TRBV7-9 and TRBJ1-1, with 7 bases aligning to TRBD1. Trimming at V came to 4 bases and at J to 0 bases, leaving 5 bases not matched to a gene. The CDR3 contains 15 residues. Per germline, CDR1 SEHNR and CDR2 FQNEAQ (reference sequence).

The rearrangement uses TRBV25-1 and TRBJ1-2; TRBD1 might be the D (5 bases). Germline loops: CDR1 MGHDK, CDR2 SYGVNS. The V and J ends lost 3 bases and 5 bases respectively, with 13 bases between them. The CDR3 extends over 14 amino acids. CDR3 in amino acids: CASSEMTVGYGYTF. Written as DNA, the CDR3 is TGTGCCAGCAGTGAGATGACAGTGGGGTATGGCTACACCTTC.

In nucleotides, the CDR3 is TGTGCCAGCAGCTTGGGCGAGCGGGCAACCACCGGGGAGCTGTTTTTT. This gives the protein CASSLGERATTGELFF. This chain links TRBV5-5 with TRBJ2-2; a possible D gene is TRBD2 (6 bases). Between the trimmed V and J ends, which lost 0 bases and 4 bases, there was a span of 13 bases. The CDR3 is made up of 16 amino acids. Germline V CDR1 and CDR2: SGHKS, YYEKEE (reference sequence).